Listed below are T cell receptor beta chains from one sample, sequenced in a study of radiation and T cells in renal cell carcinoma. Using immunoSEQ multiplex PCR, the repertoire was profiled, and TCRdb retains in-frame clones only, with some absent. Altogether 150,000 to 200,000 clones are present, about 87% being singletons, with the ten largest covering about 11%. The sequenced sample was blood, obtained from a patient whose treatment included radiotherapy and nephrectomy. The receptors were sampled from a woman in her forties or fifties with renal cell carcinoma. Both conserved end residues are part of each CDR3. The D gene is left open where the match is weak. Not every row has a clone size; where given, it reads once, few, many or a size class.

V gene: TRBV7-9
J gene: TRBJ1-2
clone size: .
D gene: .
CDR3 DNA: TGTGCCAGCAGCTTAGAAACCCGTCACCATGGCTACACCTTC
CDR3 protein: CASSLETRHHGYTF

V gene: TRBV19
J gene: TRBJ1-4
clone size: once
D gene: .
CDR3 DNA: TGTGCCAGTACCCAACGGTCGGCCAAGGAAGGAAAACTGTTTTTT
CDR3 protein: CASTQRSAKEGKLFF

V gene: TRBV5-1
J gene: TRBJ2-7
clone size: .
D gene: TRBD1
CDR3 DNA: TGCGCCAGCAGCTCCCAGGGGACAGGAGGCGAGCAGTACTTC
CDR3 protein: CASSSQGTGGEQYF

V gene: TRBV7-9
J gene: TRBJ1-2
clone size: .
D gene: .
CDR3 DNA: TGTGCCAGCAGCTTAGAAGTAGCGAGGGATGGCTACACCTTC
CDR3 protein: CASSLEVARDGYTF

V gene: TRBV11-2
J gene: TRBJ2-7
clone size: .
D gene: .
CDR3 DNA: TGTGCCAGCAGCATACAGCGGGTACGCTCCTACGAGCAGTACTTC
CDR3 protein: CASSIQRVRSYEQYF

V gene: TRBV7-9
J gene: TRBJ1-1
clone size: .
D gene: .
CDR3 DNA: TGTGCCAGCAGCCTTACTTCCGGGCCCCAGGGAACTGAAGCTTTCTTT
CDR3 protein: CASSLTSGPQGTEAFF

V gene: TRBV6-5
J gene: TRBJ1-3
clone size: .
D gene: .
CDR3 DNA: TGTGCCACCAAACAGGGAACAAGAAACACCATATATTTT
CDR3 protein: CATKQGTRNTIYF

V gene: TRBV7-2
J gene: TRBJ1-3
clone size: .
D gene: .
CDR3 DNA: TGTGCCAGCAGCTTAGACTCTGGAAACACCATATATTTT
CDR3 protein: CASSLDSGNTIYF

V gene: TRBV4-3
J gene: TRBJ1-4
clone size: .
D gene: TRBD1
CDR3 DNA: TGCGCCAGCAGCCAACACTACAGGGGAGTAGAGGAAAAACTGTTTTTT
CDR3 protein: CASSQHYRGVEEKLFF

V gene: TRBV11-3
J gene: TRBJ2-7
clone size: few
D gene: .
CDR3 DNA: TGTGCCAGCAGCTTATCATATTCCTACGAGCAGTACTTC
CDR3 protein: CASSLSYSYEQYF

V gene: TRBV6-5
J gene: TRBJ2-4
clone size: .
D gene: .
CDR3 DNA: TGTGCCAGCAATCAGGGGGGAAACATTCAGTACTTC
CDR3 protein: CASNQGGNIQYF

V gene: TRBV19
J gene: TRBJ1-6
clone size: .
D gene: .
CDR3 DNA: TGTGCCAGTAACCCGGGTTGGGGGAATTCACCCCTCCACTTT
CDR3 protein: CASNPGWGNSPLHF

V gene: TRBV5-1
J gene: TRBJ1-2
clone size: .
D gene: .
CDR3 DNA: TGCGCCAGCAGCTTGGCCGGGCGGCTCTATGGCTACACCTTC
CDR3 protein: CASSLAGRLYGYTF

V gene: TRBV19
J gene: TRBJ1-2
clone size: .
D gene: .
CDR3 DNA: TGTGCCAGTAGTAGTTACGGGGGCGCCGATAACTATGGCTACACCTTC
CDR3 protein: CASSSYGGADNYGYTF

V gene: TRBV7-3
J gene: TRBJ2-7
clone size: .
D gene: .
CDR3 DNA: TGTGCCAGCAGCTTAGGGCCCAGGGATAATGGCGAGCAGTACTTC
CDR3 protein: CASSLGPRDNGEQYF

V gene: TRBV6-1
J gene: TRBJ1-2
clone size: .
D gene: .
CDR3 DNA: TGTGCCAGCAGTGAATTAACAGGGAACTATGGCTACACCTTC
CDR3 protein: CASSELTGNYGYTF

V gene: TRBV7-8
J gene: TRBJ2-3
clone size: .
D gene: .
CDR3 DNA: TGTGCCAGCAGCCCAAGCGGGTCGCGAGATACGCAGTATTTT
CDR3 protein: CASSPSGSRDTQYF

V gene: TRBV6-4
J gene: TRBJ2-1
clone size: few
D gene: TRBD2
CDR3 DNA: TGTGCCAGCAGTGCTGGACTAGCGGGGGGTGAGCAGTTCTTC
CDR3 protein: CASSAGLAGGEQFF

V gene: TRBV10-3
J gene: TRBJ1-2
clone size: once
D gene: .
CDR3 DNA: TGTGCCATTAAAAGTGGACAAAGTGACTACTATGGCTACACCTTC
CDR3 protein: CAIKSGQSDYYGYTF

V gene: TRBV4-3
J gene: TRBJ1-6
clone size: .
D gene: .
CDR3 DNA: TGCGCCAGCAGCCAAGATTTAATAGGCAGCTCCCTTTCACCCCTCCACTTT
CDR3 protein: CASSQDLIGSSLSPLHF

V gene: TRBV4-1
J gene: TRBJ2-5
clone size: .
D gene: TRBD1
CDR3 DNA: TGCGCCAGCAGCCAAGAGGACAGGGCCCAAGAGACCCAGTACTTC
CDR3 protein: CASSQEDRAQETQYF

V gene: TRBV5-1
J gene: TRBJ2-5
clone size: .
D gene: .
CDR3 DNA: TGCGCCAGCAGCTTGGCTTCGGTGGGGGAGACCCAGTACTTC
CDR3 protein: CASSLASVGETQYF

V gene: TRBV13
J gene: TRBJ1-5
clone size: .
D gene: .
CDR3 DNA: TGTGCCAGCAGCTTAGGCCCCGGCAATAGCAATCAGCCCCAGCATTTT
CDR3 protein: CASSLGPGNSNQPQHF

V gene: TRBV7-8
J gene: TRBJ1-6
clone size: .
D gene: .
CDR3 DNA: TGTGCCAGCAGCAGGGGGGGGGTAAGGGATTCACCCCTCCACTTT
CDR3 protein: CASSRGGVRDSPLHF

V gene: TRBV15
J gene: TRBJ2-1
clone size: .
D gene: TRBD1
CDR3 DNA: TGTGCCACTTCCTCGGACAGGGGTTACAATGAGCAGTTCTTC
CDR3 protein: CATSSDRGYNEQFF

V gene: TRBV5-1
J gene: TRBJ1-3
clone size: once
D gene: .
CDR3 DNA: TGCGCCAGCAGCTTGACCTACTCTGGAAACACCATATATTTT
CDR3 protein: CASSLTYSGNTIYF